This T cell receptor (beta chain) was recorded in a study of shared clonotypes between healthy human individuals. CDR1 SGHVS and CDR2 FNYEAQ come from the germline V gene. Deletions cut 1 base from V and 2 bases from J, with 2 bases between. There are 12 residues in the CDR3. Study-wide findings and caveats: Clonotype sharing across a few donors was observed for around 4.8% of naive CD4 clonotypes.

As regards this clone: The target antigen is unknown. Other DNA sequences from this sample encode an identical CDR3 as well.

CD45RO-negative, CCR7-positively selected cells formed the naive CD8 fraction, excluding terminally differentiated effector memory CD45RA+ cells. The deep-level immunoSEQ assay was used. Clones were read by immunoSEQ multiplex PCR, and TCRdb kept only the in-frame ones, dropping some. The sample shows about 2 million clones, roughly 94% of them seen only once. The chain is built from TRBV7-6 and TRBJ2-5; no definite D call. Sequencing was done on a sample of naive CD8+ T cells sorted from blood. The receptor's source is a man aged 18 to 29 in good health. The CDR3 DNA is TGTGCCAGCAGCTTAGGTCAAGAGACCCAGTACTTC. Translation: CASSLGQETQYF.